This entry features one TCR beta chain sequence. Cohort allocation depended upon clinical history that participants reported. The source of the sample is a study of blood T cell repertoires in COVID-19. Study at large: The study drew acute and convalescent COVID-19 samples from the United States, Italy and Spain.

Germline lookup yields CDR1 LGHDT and CDR2 YNNKEL (reference sequence). The CDR3 sequence is 16 residues long. V was clipped by 4 bases and J by 4 bases, with 17 bases between them. Clones were sequenced by immunoSEQ multiplex PCR, and TCRdb holds only the in-frame ones, with some missing. The top ten hold 1.9% of the sample, which has around 300,000 clones, about 90% seen once. Sequenced input: PBMCs or T cells enriched from blood (not recorded which). The clonotype originates from an older woman who had recovered from COVID-19. J is TRBJ1-3 and V is TRBV3-1 (or the pseudogene TRBV3-2), with D tentatively TRBD1 (6 bases). The CDR3 sequence: CASSPERGAGGNTIYF. The CDR3 bases are TGTGCCAGCAGCCCTGAGCGGGGGGCTGGCGGAAACACCATATATTTT.